This T cell receptor beta chain stems from a study of technical replicates of blood from a handful of donors. Germline V gene data show CDR1 as MDHEN and CDR2 as SYDVKM. V trimming: 6 bases; J trimming: 3 bases; junction bases outside the gene matches: 13. The CDR3 length is 17 residues. Profiling relied on immunoSEQ multiplex PCR, and the TCRdb table lists in-frame clones only, not all of them. The repertoire consists of approximately 50,000 clones, with around 95% occurring once and the leading ten covering 0.2% to 0.25%. Sequencing was carried out using T cells isolated from PBMCs. V is TRBV28 and J is TRBJ2-1; TRBD2 matches at 8 bases. The receptor was derived from a human donor in good health. The DNA for the CDR3 is TGTGCCAGCAGCACCTTTAGTGCTAGCGGGTTCTACAATGAGCAGTTCTTC. Its translation: CASSTFSASGFYNEQFF.